What follows are 3 T cell receptor beta chains derived from one specimen sequenced in a study of blood T cell repertoires in COVID-19. Using immunoSEQ multiplex PCR, the repertoire was profiled, and TCRdb retains in-frame clones only, with some absent. The table lists 35,000 or so clones, roughly 88% of them singletons, with 9.5% to 13% in the top ten. Input material: peripheral blood. The receptors were sampled from an older man with acute or convalescent COVID-19.

This clone was seen just once. The rearrangement uses TRBV10-3 and TRBJ1-2; TRBD1 matches at 7 bases. Losses at the gene ends were 6 bases for V and 6 bases for J; bases not matched to a gene: 13. Per germline, CDR1 ENHRY and CDR2 SYGVKD. The CDR3 length is 15 residues. CDR3 in amino acids: CAISQRTGGADGYTF. The CDR3 coding sequence is TGTGCCATCAGCCAGCGGACAGGCGGGGCGGATGGCTACACCTTC.

The table lists this clone with a count of one. The CDR3 protein is CASSEAKLAAYNEQFF. The CDR3 DNA follows: TGTGCCAGCAGTGAAGCAAAACTAGCGGCTTACAATGAGCAGTTCTTC. The V and J genes are TRBV6-1 and TRBJ2-1, with 8 nucleotides matching TRBD2. J was trimmed by 4 bases and V by 0 bases; bases with no gene match: 5. The germline V gene has CDR1 MNHNS and CDR2 SASEGT. There are 16 residues in the CDR3.

This chain connects TRBV4-3 to TRBJ2-5, with 10 bases that match TRBD2. V trimming: 1 base; J trimming: 3 bases; junction bases outside the gene matches: 2. The CDR3 has 15 residues. Germline V lookup: CDR1 LGHNA, CDR2 YSLEER. The CDR3 protein is CASSQALAGEETQYF. The CDR3 DNA sequence: TGCGCCAGCAGCCAAGCCCTAGCGGGAGAAGAGACCCAGTACTTC.